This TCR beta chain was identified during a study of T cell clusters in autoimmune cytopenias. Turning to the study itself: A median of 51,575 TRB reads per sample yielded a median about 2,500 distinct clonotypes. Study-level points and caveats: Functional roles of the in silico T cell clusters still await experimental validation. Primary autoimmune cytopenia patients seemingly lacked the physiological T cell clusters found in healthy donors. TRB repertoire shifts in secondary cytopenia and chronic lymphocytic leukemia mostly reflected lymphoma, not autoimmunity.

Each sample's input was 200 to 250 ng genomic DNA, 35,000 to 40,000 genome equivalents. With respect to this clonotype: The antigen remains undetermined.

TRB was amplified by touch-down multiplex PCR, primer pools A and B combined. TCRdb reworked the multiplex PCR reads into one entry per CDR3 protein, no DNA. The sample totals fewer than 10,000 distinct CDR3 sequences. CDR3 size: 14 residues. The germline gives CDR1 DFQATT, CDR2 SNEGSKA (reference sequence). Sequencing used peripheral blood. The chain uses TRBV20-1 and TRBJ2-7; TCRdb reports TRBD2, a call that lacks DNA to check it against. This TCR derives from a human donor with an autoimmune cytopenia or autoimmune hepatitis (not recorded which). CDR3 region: CSAERGSGFYEQYF.